The 2 T cell receptor beta chains reported below all come from one sample, sequenced in a study of memory CD4+ T cells and cytomegalovirus serostatus. Repertoires were generated with immunoSEQ multiplex PCR, while TCRdb's copy carries only in-frame clones and drops some. The sample contains 40,000 to 55,000 clones, around 78% of which appear only once. The sort gate was single viable CD3+CD4+CD8-CD45RO+ cells for memory CD4+ T cells. Sample: memory CD4+ T cells from blood. These receptors were taken from an adult in good health and CMV-seronegative.

The chain combines TRBV5-4 with TRBJ2-1; no definite D call. The germline CDR1 and CDR2 sequences are SGHNT and YYREEE (reference sequence). The length of the CDR3 is 13 residues. V was trimmed by 3 bases and J by 6 bases, leaving 10 bases between them. The CDR3 nucleotides are TGTGCCAGCAGCTCTGGGGTGTTCAATGAGCAGTTCTTC. As protein: CASSSGVFNEQFF. The full variable domain, completed using reference TRBV5-4 and TRBJ2-1, is ETGVTQSPTHLIKTRGQQVTLRCSSQSGHNTVSWYQQALGQGPQFIFQYYREEENGRGNFPPRFSGLQFPNYSSELNVNALELDDSALYLCASSSGVFNEQFFGPGTRLTVL.

V and J are TRBV30 and TRBJ2-4; TRBD1 is a possible D gene (5 bases). The V end lost 8 bases, the J end lost 0 bases, and 14 bases lay between the germline ends. This CDR3 comprises 14 residues. CDR1 is GTSNPN, CDR2 SVGIG, per germline (reference sequence). The CDR3 DNA reads TGTGCCGCCGAAGGTACAGGAGCCAAAAACATTCAGTACTTC. Translating gives CAAEGTGAKNIQYF.